The 28 T cell receptor beta chains given below trace back to one sample, sequenced in a study of blood T cell repertoires in COVID-19. The data were produced by immunoSEQ multiplex PCR, yet TCRdb's version contains in-frame clones alone and is incomplete. The sample holds some 100,000 clones, approximately 81% seen once. Sequences were obtained from peripheral blood. These receptors were collected from a man older than 75 with active or convalescent COVID-19.

The V and J genes are TRBV11-2 and TRBJ2-3, with 10 nucleotides matching TRBD2. The CDR3 is 14 residues long. The junction had 2 bases not matched to a gene; V was cut back by 5 bases and J by 3 bases. Germline CDR1 SGHAT, CDR2 FQNNGV. The DNA of the CDR3 is TGTGCCAGCAGCCCGGGACTAGCGACAGATACGCAGTATTTT. Protein: CASSPGLATDTQYF.

The chain joins TRBV18 to TRBJ2-5, with D uncertain. Germline V gene data show CDR1 as KGHSH and CDR2 as LQKENI. V was shortened by 3 bases and J by 1 base, with 9 bases between the two germline ends. The CDR3 is 14 amino acids. CDR3 nucleotide sequence: TGTGCCAGCTCACCGAAACGGTCCCAAGAGACCCAGTACTTC. This encodes CASSPKRSQETQYF.

The chain employs TRBV3-1 (or the pseudogene TRBV3-2) and TRBJ1-4; D gene unclear. The ends were cut back, 3 bases at V and 7 bases at J, with 9 bases in the middle. Germline V lookup: CDR1 LGHDT, CDR2 YNNKEL (reference sequence). CDR3 length equals 13 residues. This CDR3 is CASSQAAAEKLFF. CDR3 DNA sequence: TGTGCCAGCAGCCAGGCTGCGGCTGAAAAACTGTTTTTT.

The chain couples TRBV7-7 to TRBJ1-2; D may be TRBD1 (6 bases). Germline loops: CDR1 SSHAT, CDR2 FNYEAQ (reference sequence). The CDR3 totals 12 residues. CDR3 coding DNA: TGTGCATCCGGGGCAGGGGCAGGGGGCTACACCTTC. The encoded protein is CASGAGAGGYTF.

This clone has a count of ten or more. This specimen includes other DNA sequences encoding the same CDR3. J is TRBJ1-1 and V is TRBV12-3 or TRBV12-4; possible D gene TRBD1, 5 bases. The CDR3 consists of 13 residues. V lost 5 bases, J lost 2 bases, and 9 bases lay in between. CDR3 in amino acids: CASSLQGNTEAFF. Written as DNA, the CDR3 is TGTGCCAGCAGTCTTCAGGGTAACACTGAAGCTTTCTTT.

This clone was counted between two and nine times. The gene calls are TRBV7-2 and TRBJ2-7; TRBD2 matches at 7 bases. The CDR3 covers 14 residues. Germline CDR1 reads SGHTA; CDR2 reads FQGNSA. V shed 1 base and J 2 bases; nucleotides not matched to a gene: 2. Here the CDR3 reads CASSLVGGAYEQYF. CDR3 in DNA: TGTGCCAGCAGCTTAGTGGGGGGGGCCTACGAGCAGTACTTC.

The V gene is TRBV6-5, the J gene TRBJ2-3; 8 nucleotides match TRBD2. This CDR3 has 15 residues. Germline V gene lookup returns CDR1 MNHEY and CDR2 SVGAGI. Trimming cost V 5 bases and J 1 base; bases outside gene matches: 5. CDR3 sequence (DNA): TGTGCCAGCAGTCAACCGACTAGCGGCACAGATACGCAGTATTTT. The encoded protein is CASSQPTSGTDTQYF.

CDR3 amino acids: CSAEGPTTGIRGELFF. CDR3 coding DNA: TGCAGCGCTGAGGGCCCGACTACAGGGATACGGGGGGAGCTGTTTTTT. The chain has TRBV29-1 and TRBJ2-2, with D possibly TRBD1 on 6 matching bases. V was cut by 7 bases and J by 8 bases, with 26 bases left in between. The CDR3 has 16 amino acids. The V gene's germline CDR1 is SQVTM and CDR2 ANQGSEA.

The V and J genes are TRBV7-2 and TRBJ1-5, with a weak D call TRBD1 (5 bases). Trimming left V 5 bases short and J 7 bases short, with 9 bases between. Germline V gene lookup returns CDR1 SGHTA and CDR2 FQGNSA. The CDR3 consists of 12 residues. CDR3 protein: CASSPPGQPQHF. The CDR3 DNA sequence: TGTGCCAGCAGCCCGCCAGGGCAGCCCCAGCATTTT. The variable domain in full, completed from reference TRBV7-2 and TRBJ1-5, reads GAGVSQSPSNKVTEKGKDVELRCDPISGHTALYWYRQSLGQGLEFLIYFQGNSAPDKSGLPSDRFSAERTGGSVSTLTIQRTQQEDSAVYLCASSPPGQPQHFGDGTRLSIL.

The chain couples TRBV30 to TRBJ1-6; possible D gene TRBD1, 6 bases. The V end lost 1 base, the J end lost 8 bases, and 12 bases lay between the germline ends. The germline V gene has CDR1 GTSNPN and CDR2 SVGIG (reference sequence). The length of the CDR3 is 14 residues. The CDR3 loop reads CAWSEQGNYSPLHF. The CDR3 DNA reads TGTGCCTGGAGTGAACAGGGAAATTATTCACCCCTCCACTTT.

This clone was seen only once. The V call is TRBV11-2, the J call TRBJ1-2, with a weak D call TRBD1 (5 bases). The CDR3 loop spans 14 amino acids. Trimming pared 5 bases from V and 4 bases from J, leaving 14 bases between. The germline gives CDR1 SGHAT, CDR2 FQNNGV. As DNA, the CDR3 is TGTGCCAGCAGCGCCCAACGGGGGTCCTATGGCTACACCTTC. Its translation: CASSAQRGSYGYTF.

The chain is built from TRBV7-2 and TRBJ2-5; 16 bases match TRBD2. The CDR3 loop spans 17 amino acids. Germline assignment: CDR1 SGHTA and CDR2 FQGNSA. The V and J ends lost 2 bases and 6 bases, in that order; junction bases with no gene match: 6. CDR3 amino acids: CASSLSGTSGGAKTQYF. As DNA, the CDR3 is TGTGCCAGCAGCTTAAGCGGGACTAGCGGGGGGGCGAAGACCCAGTACTTC. Based on the CDR3 plus reference TRBV7-2 and TRBJ2-5, the full variable domain is GAGVSQSPSNKVTEKGKDVELRCDPISGHTALYWYRQSLGQGLEFLIYFQGNSAPDKSGLPSDRFSAERTGGSVSTLTIQRTQQEDSAVYLCASSLSGTSGGAKTQYFGPGTRLLVL.

This clone was seen only a few times. The genes are TRBV19 and TRBJ1-2; 8 positions agree with TRBD1. V was clipped by 11 bases and J by 4 bases; unmatched bases: 12. Germline lookup yields CDR1 LNHDA and CDR2 SQIVND (reference sequence). This CDR3 is 14 amino acids long. Written as DNA, the CDR3 is TGTGCCCAAACCCAGGGGGCGCGTGGCTATGGCTACACCTTC. It is translated as CAQTQGARGYGYTF.

The chain couples TRBV7-6 to TRBJ1-5; 8 bases agree with TRBD1. The CDR3 contains 17 residues. Trimming cost V 4 bases and J 0 bases; bases outside gene matches: 8. Germline V lookup: CDR1 SGHVS, CDR2 FNYEAQ. CDR3 residues: CASSSRTQGDSNQPQHF. The CDR3 region has the DNA TGTGCCAGCAGCTCACGAACACAGGGGGATAGCAATCAGCCCCAGCATTTT.

The rearrangement joins TRBV6-5 to TRBJ1-4; 7 bases are a match to TRBD1. This CDR3 region has 16 residues. V was pared by 0 bases and J by 2 bases, with 3 bases of the junction left unmatched. Germline CDR1 reads MNHEY; CDR2 reads SVGAGI. The CDR3 protein is CASSYSPQGTNEKLFF. The CDR3 nucleotides are TGTGCCAGCAGTTACTCGCCACAGGGGACTAATGAAAAACTGTTTTTT.

V is TRBV24-1 and J is TRBJ2-3, with D possibly matching TRBD1 (5 bases). V was cut by 4 bases and J by 0 bases, with 10 bases left in between. CDR1 and CDR2 from the germline V gene are KGHDR and SFDVKD. The CDR3 consists of 15 residues. CDR3 region: CATSDRAGSTDTQYF. In DNA form, the CDR3 reads TGTGCCACCAGTGACCGCGCAGGGAGCACAGATACGCAGTATTTT.

The chain uses TRBV7-9 and TRBJ1-1; D is unclear. The V end was cut by 1 base, the J end by 7 bases, with 10 bases between. CDR3 length equals 13 residues. CDR1 SEHNR and CDR2 FQNEAQ come from the germline V gene (reference sequence). The CDR3 DNA is TGTGCCAGCAGCTTAGGGTCAACAGATGAAGCTTTCTTT. Its protein product is CASSLGSTDEAFF.

The chain combines TRBV5-8 with TRBJ1-2; D gene ambiguous. The V end lost 0 bases, the J end lost 1 base, and 13 bases lay between the germline ends. The CDR3 covers 16 residues. Germline CDR1 and CDR2: SGHTS and YDEGEE. The CDR3 loop reads CASSLGTASLNYGYTF. Here the CDR3 DNA reads TGTGCCAGCAGCTTGGGAACGGCTAGCCTTAACTATGGCTACACCTTC. The entire variable domain, with the rest obtained from reference TRBV5-8 and TRBJ1-2, is as follows: EAGVTQSPTHLIKTRGQQATLRCSPISGHTSVYWYQQALGLGLQFLLWYDEGEERNRGNFPPRFSGRQFPNYSSELNVNALELEDSALYLCASSLGTASLNYGYTFGSGTRLTVV.

V and J are TRBV7-2 and TRBJ2-7; D not resolved. Trimming cost V 4 bases and J 11 bases, with 15 bases left between them. Germline CDR1 is SGHTA and CDR2 is FQGNSA. This CDR3 has 12 amino acids. CDR3: CASSSAWANKYF. The CDR3 nucleotides read TGTGCCAGCAGCTCTGCGTGGGCGAACAAGTACTTC. The whole variable domain, remainder taken from reference TRBV7-2 and TRBJ2-7, is GAGVSQSPSNKVTEKGKDVELRCDPISGHTALYWYRQSLGQGLEFLIYFQGNSAPDKSGLPSDRFSAERTGGSVSTLTIQRTQQEDSAVYLCASSSAWANKYFGPGTRLTVT.

The DNA for the CDR3 is TGTGCCTGGAGTGGGGACAGGGCATACACAGATACGCAGTATTTT. It codes for CAWSGDRAYTDTQYF. V is TRBV30 and J is TRBJ2-3; 9 bases are shared with TRBD1. In germline, CDR1 is GTSNPN, CDR2 SVGIG (reference sequence). The J segment lost 2 bases and the V segment lost 1 base, leaving 4 bases of the junction unmatched. The CDR3 sequence is 15 residues long. Based on the CDR3 plus reference TRBV30 and TRBJ2-3, the full variable domain is SQTIHQWPATLVQPVGSPLSLECTVEGTSNPNLYWYRQAAGRGLQLLFYSVGIGQISSEVPQNLSASRPQDRQFILSSKKLLLSDSGFYLCAWSGDRAYTDTQYFGPGTRLTVL.

This clone has only one observation. The chain uses TRBV7-3 and TRBJ2-2, with no clear D. The CDR3 totals 14 residues. The germline CDR1 and CDR2 sequences are SGHTA and FQGTGA. Trimming cost V 2 bases and J 6 bases, with 10 bases left between them. CDR3 amino acids: CASSLALTAGELFF. The CDR3 DNA is TGTGCCAGCAGCTTAGCCTTAACAGCCGGGGAGCTGTTTTTT.

Only one count was recorded for this clone. The sample contains more than one DNA sequence encoding this CDR3. The chain is built from TRBV3-1 (or the pseudogene TRBV3-2) and TRBJ1-1; D is possibly TRBD1 (5 bases). V was pared by 1 base and J by 1 base, with 7 bases between. CDR3 length equals 14 residues. Germline V lookup: CDR1 LGHDT, CDR2 YNNKEL (reference sequence). The DNA of the CDR3 is TGTGCCAGCAGCCAAGCTGACAGGAACACTGAAGCTTTCTTT. This codes for CASSQADRNTEAFF.

V gene TRBV9 combines with J gene TRBJ1-1; D is possibly TRBD1 (5 bases). Germline CDR1 reads SGDLS; CDR2 reads YYNGEE. Trimming pared 0 bases from V and 1 base from J, leaving 16 bases between. This CDR3 comprises 17 residues. In nucleotides, the CDR3 is TGTGCCAGCAGCGTAGGGGGGTTGCGGGGTTGGAACACTGAAGCTTTCTTT. Protein sequence: CASSVGGLRGWNTEAFF.

The chain employs TRBV25-1 and TRBJ2-7, with D possibly TRBD2 on 6 matching bases. The V gene lost 6 bases and the J gene lost 0 bases, with 6 bases spanning the gap. The CDR3 is 12 amino acids. Germline V lookup: CDR1 MGHDK, CDR2 SYGVNS. The CDR3 DNA is TGTGCCAGCAGCGGGAGCTCCTACGAGCAGTACTTC. It yields the protein CASSGSSYEQYF.

The rearrangement links TRBV9 to TRBJ2-3, with TRBD2 identical over 10 bases. J was trimmed by 0 bases and V by 4 bases; bases with no gene match: 8. Germline V gene data show CDR1 as SGDLS and CDR2 as YYNGEE. The CDR3 runs 17 residues. This chain's CDR3 is CASSPRSGGASTDTQYF. The CDR3 DNA reads as TGTGCCAGCAGCCCTAGAAGCGGGGGGGCTAGCACAGATACGCAGTATTTT.

V and J are TRBV19 and TRBJ1-6; the D gene is possibly TRBD1 (6 bases). Germline V gene data show CDR1 as LNHDA and CDR2 as SQIVND (reference sequence). V was shortened by 0 bases and J by 9 bases, with 18 bases between the two germline ends. CDR3 length equals 17 residues. The DNA for the CDR3 is TGTGCCAGTAGTATAGATCCATCCAGGGGAAGAGGTTCACCCCTCCACTTT. This codes for CASSIDPSRGRGSPLHF. The variable domain in full, completed from reference TRBV19 and TRBJ1-6, reads DGGITQSPKYLFRKEGQNVTLSCEQNLNHDAMYWYRQDPGQGLRLIYYSQIVNDFQKGDIAEGYSVSREKKESFPLTVTSAQKNPTAFYLCASSIDPSRGRGSPLHFGNGTRLTVT.

The chain links TRBV15 to TRBJ2-5; 7 bases fit TRBD1. V lost 0 bases and J lost 3; bases outside the gene matches: 1. From germline, CDR1 is LNHNV and CDR2 YYDKDF (reference sequence). The CDR3 runs to 14 residues. The CDR3 DNA sequence: TGTGCCACCAGCAGAGACGGGACAGAAGAGACCCAGTACTTC. It is translated as CATSRDGTEETQYF.

The chain recombines TRBV7-8 with TRBJ1-4; possible D gene TRBD1, 5 bases. Germline loops: CDR1 SGHVS, CDR2 FQNEAQ. Trimming took off 4 bases at V and 10 bases at J, with 10 bases between the two ends. The CDR3 covers 12 residues. The CDR3 sequence is CASSWEGPKLFF. DNA for the CDR3: TGTGCCAGCAGCTGGGAGGGGCCAAAACTGTTTTTT.